These 17 T cell receptor beta chains came from one sample sequenced in a study of early T cells in non-severe SARS-CoV-2 infection. TCRdb fed the 5' RACE reads into MiXCR, producing one record per CDR3 protein. The sample has 62,000 or so distinct CDR3 sequences; roughly a tenth are singletons. The sample was whole blood. The receptor source for this set is an adult who was a healthcare worker with PCR-confirmed SARS-CoV-2 infection or an uninfected control (not recorded which).

This clonotype came up many times. This sequence joins TRBV18 and TRBJ2-7; D might be TRBD1 (5 bases). The germline CDR1 and CDR2 sequences are KGHSH and LQKENI. Trimming pared 6 bases from V and 0 bases from J, leaving 12 bases between. The CDR3 has 14 residues. Here the CDR3 reads CASSPSRGSYEQYV. The CDR3 region has the DNA TGTGCCAGCTCGCCTAGTAGGGGCTCCTACGAGCAGTACGTC.

This sequence joins TRBV12-3 or TRBV12-4 and TRBJ2-1; the D gene is possibly TRBD2 (5 bases). V lost 1 base and J lost 8, with 9 bases in between. The length of the CDR3 is 13 residues. CDR3 coding DNA: TGTGCCAGCAGTTTAGGGAGGCAGGATGAGCAGTTCTTC. Translated: CASSLGRQDEQFF.

The chain is built from TRBV4-1 and TRBJ1-1; possible D gene TRBD1, 5 bases. Per the germline V gene, CDR1 is MGHRA and CDR2 is YSYEKL. CDR3 length: 14 amino acids. Trimming took off 3 bases at V and 5 bases at J, with 13 bases between the two ends. CDR3 amino acids: CASSHPPGGTEAFF. The DNA of the CDR3 is TGCGCCAGCAGCCACCCGCCGGGGGGAACTGAAGCTTTCTTT.

This chain links TRBV6-5 with TRBJ2-7, with D possibly TRBD1 on 6 matching bases. This CDR3 contains 14 residues. V lost 4 bases, J lost 0 bases, and 10 bases lay in between. The germline V gene encodes CDR1 MNHEY and CDR2 SVGAGI. CDR3 sequence: CASSFDRSSYEQYV. CDR3 nucleotides: TGTGCCAGCAGTTTTGACAGGAGCTCCTACGAGCAGTACGTC.

This clonotype was observed at least ten times. The chain links TRBV7-3 to TRBJ2-7, with D tentatively TRBD1 (6 bases). Trimming shortened V by 5 bases and J by 6 bases, and 14 bases separated the two germline ends. CDR1 SGHTA and CDR2 FQGTGA come from the germline V gene. CDR3 length: 13 residues. The CDR3 spells CASSPHREGEQYV. As DNA, the CDR3 is TGTGCCAGCAGCCCGCACAGGGAAGGCGAGCAGTACGTC.

The CDR3 is CASSTSWGVQETQYF. CDR3 nucleotides: TGTGCCAGCAGCACCAGTTGGGGAGTCCAAGAGACCCAGTACTTC. The chain links TRBV7-9 to TRBJ2-5; weak D call: TRBD2 (5 bases). The germline gives CDR1 SEHNR, CDR2 FQNEAQ (reference sequence). The CDR3 is made up of 15 amino acids. V was trimmed by 5 bases and J by 1 base, leaving 14 bases between them.

This clonotype was detected a few times. The gene calls are TRBV7-9 and TRBJ2-1, with D hard to call. Trimming left V 6 bases short and J 5 bases short, with 8 bases between. The germline CDR1 and CDR2 sequences are SEHNR and FQNEAQ (reference sequence). This CDR3 contains 12 residues. The CDR3, as DNA: TGTGCCAGCAGAGGTCGGGACAATGAGCAGTTCTTC. Translated, it gives CASRGRDNEQFF.

This clonotype came up many times. J is TRBJ2-1 and V is TRBV10-2; D call uncertain. This CDR3 region has 12 residues. Trimming cost V 2 bases and J 12 bases, with 11 bases left between them. CDR1 is WSHSY, CDR2 SAAADI, per germline. The CDR3 protein is CASSEAAGWQFF. CDR3 coding DNA: TGCGCCAGCAGTGAGGCCGCAGGATGGCAGTTCTTC.

The genes are TRBV7-2 and TRBJ1-2, with 7 bases fitting TRBD1. Germline trimming cut 2 bases from V and 3 bases from J; bases unmatched to any gene: 0. The CDR3 spans 13 residues. Germline V gene sequence: CDR1 SGHTA, CDR2 FQGNSA. DNA for the CDR3: TGTGCCAGCAGCTTACAGGGGGACTATGGCTACACCTTC. Residues: CASSLQGDYGYTF.

Only a few counts were recorded for this clonotype. The chain recombines TRBV6-1 with TRBJ1-2; D might be TRBD1 (5 bases). The V and J ends lost 7 bases and 0 bases respectively, with 12 bases between them. This CDR3 is 14 amino acids long. Germline V gene sequence: CDR1 MNHNS, CDR2 SASEGT. The CDR3 coding sequence is TGTGCCAGCAAATGGGGGTCAGCTAACTATGGCTACACCTTC. Translated, it gives CASKWGSANYGYTF.

This clonotype was found a few times. This rearrangement joins TRBV25-1 to TRBJ2-2; TRBD1 is a possible D gene (6 bases). Looked up from germline, CDR1 is MGHDK and CDR2 is SYGVNS. This CDR3 has 16 residues. V was pared by 4 bases and J by 3 bases, with 15 bases between. CDR3 amino acids: CASSGNRDSHTGELFF. CDR3 bases: TGTGCCAGCAGTGGAAACAGGGATTCTCACACCGGGGAGCTGTTTTTT.

This chain joins TRBV7-9 and TRBJ1-6; tentative D call: TRBD1 (5 bases). Germline CDR1 and CDR2: SEHNR and FQNEAQ (reference sequence). The CDR3 loop spans 15 amino acids. Trimming took 6 bases from V and 0 from J, leaving 9 bases between them. CDR3 nucleotides: TGTGCCAGCAGTCCAGGGAGCTCCTATAATTCACCCCTCCACTTT. Translated: CASSPGSSYNSPLHF. Together with reference TRBV7-9 and TRBJ1-6, the CDR3 gives the full variable domain: DTGVSQNPRHKITKRGQNVTFRCDPISEHNRLYWYRQTLGQGPEFLTYFQNEAQLEKSRLLSDRFSAERPKGSFSTLEIQRTEQGDSAMYLCASSPGSSYNSPLHFGNGTRLTVT.

V usage is TRBV12-3 or TRBV12-4 and J usage is TRBJ2-5; TRBD2 matches 11 bases. The CDR3 is 15 residues long. V gave up 3 bases and J gave up 6 bases; unmatched junction bases: 6. In DNA form, the CDR3 reads TGTGCCAGCAGTTTTAGCGGGGGGGCCCGGAAGACCCAGTACTTC. This encodes CASSFSGGARKTQYF.

This chain uses TRBV20-1 with TRBJ2-2; D not resolved. The V end was cut by 0 bases, the J end by 1 base, with 9 bases between. Germline CDR1 and CDR2: DFQATT and SNEGSKA (reference sequence). The CDR3 runs 15 residues. The CDR3 nucleotides are TGCAGTGCTAGAGATAGGTTACAGAACACCGGGGAGCTGTTTTTT. It codes for CSARDRLQNTGELFF.

This clonotype was recorded many times. The V call is TRBV11-2, the J call TRBJ2-5; D possibly uses TRBD1 or TRBD2 (7 bases each). CDR1 is SGHAT and CDR2 is FQNNGV in the germline V gene. The CDR3 extends over 15 amino acids. The V gene lost 5 bases and the J gene lost 5 bases, with 18 bases spanning the gap. The CDR3 DNA is TGTGCCAGCAGCCGCACGACAGGGAGGGAGGAGACCCAGTACTTC. Its translation: CASSRTTGREETQYF. Looking up the rest from reference TRBV11-2 and TRBJ2-5 gives the full variable domain: EAGVAQSPRYKIIEKRQSVAFWCNPISGHATLYWYQQILGQGPKLLIQFQNNGVVDDSQLPKDRFSAERLKGVDSTLKIQPAKLEDSAVYLCASSRTTGREETQYFGPGTRLLVL.

In its sample, this clonotype was seen many times. The chain combines TRBV9 with TRBJ2-3; TRBD2 is a possible D gene (5 bases). The CDR3 runs 15 residues. The V end lost 0 bases, the J end lost 0 bases, and 8 bases lay between the germline ends. Germline lookup yields CDR1 SGDLS and CDR2 YYNGEE. The CDR3 loop reads CASSVVGKSTDTQYF. In DNA, the CDR3 is TGTGCCAGCAGCGTAGTCGGGAAGAGCACAGATACGCAGTATTTT. Based on the CDR3 plus reference TRBV9 and TRBJ2-3, the full variable domain is DSGVTQTPKHLITATGQRVTLRCSPRSGDLSVYWYQQSLDQGLQFLIQYYNGEERAKGNILERFSAQQFPDLHSELNLSSLELGDSALYFCASSVVGKSTDTQYFGPGTRLTVL.

This chain links TRBV12-3 or TRBV12-4 with TRBJ2-3; possibly TRBD1 for D (5 bases). This CDR3 spans 14 amino acids. V was pared by 3 bases and J by 4 bases, with 11 bases between. CDR3 region: CASSFHQGADTQYF. CDR3 nucleotide sequence: TGTGCCAGCAGTTTCCATCAGGGCGCAGATACGCAGTATTTT.